One and the same sample provided the 23 T cell receptor beta chains below, sequenced in a study of T cells in Graves' hyperthyroidism and ophthalmopathy. TCR beta CDR3 sequences were amplified from RNA transcripts. The study used the HTBI primer set for a first-round RT-PCR of the TCR CDR3. TCRdb analysed the multiplex PCR reads with MiXCR anew, one entry per CDR3 protein. There are approximately 700,000 distinct CDR3 sequences in the sample; over 40% occur only once, and 7% to 7.5% lies in the top ten. Sample: peripheral blood or thyroid tissue (not recorded which). These receptors were obtained from an adult man with Graves' disease, either hyperthyroidism or ophthalmopathy (not recorded which).

V and J are TRBV20-1 and TRBJ1-5, with 7 positions matching TRBD1. Germline V gives CDR1 DFQATT, CDR2 SNEGSKA (reference sequence). The CDR3 contains 14 residues. J was trimmed by 0 bases and V by 3 bases; bases with no gene match: 2. The CDR3, as DNA: TGCAGTGCTAGGGGGACAGCTAGCAATCAGCCCCAGCATTTT. Translating it yields CSARGTASNQPQHF.

This clonotype showed up just once. The V gene is TRBV29-1, the J gene TRBJ2-5, with a possible D match to TRBD2 (6 bases). V lost 7 bases and J lost 5, with 14 bases in between. Germline V gives CDR1 SQVTM, CDR2 ANQGSEA. The length of the CDR3 is 12 residues. The CDR3 region has the DNA TGCAGCGAAGGGGCGGGGCGGGAGACCCAGTACTTC. Translating gives CSEGAGRETQYF.

The chain links TRBV20-1 to TRBJ1-6, with D tentatively TRBD1 (5 bases). CDR1 is DFQATT and CDR2 is SNEGSKA in the germline V gene (reference sequence). V lost 2 bases and J lost 4, with 9 bases in between. CDR3 length: 14 amino acids. DNA of the CDR3: TGCAGTGCTAGACGGGGGTTTTATAATTCACCCCTCCACTTT. Encoded protein: CSARRGFYNSPLHF.

This clonotype was picked up a small number of times. This rearrangement joins TRBV12-3 or TRBV12-4 to TRBJ2-6; TRBD1 aligns across 7 bases. The CDR3 loop spans 16 amino acids. J gave up 0 bases and V 4 bases, and 3 bases lay outside the gene matches. The CDR3 sequence: CASSSTGPSGANVLTF. For the CDR3, the DNA is TGTGCCAGCAGTTCGACAGGGCCCTCTGGGGCCAACGTCCTGACTTTC.

This clonotype was detected many times. This rearrangement joins TRBV7-9 to TRBJ1-6, with 12 nucleotides matching TRBD1. The CDR3 spans 16 residues. Losses at the gene ends were 3 bases for V and 7 bases for J; bases not matched to a gene: 4. CDR1 is SEHNR and CDR2 is FQNEAQ in the germline V gene (reference sequence). DNA of the CDR3: TGTGCCAGCAGCTTGGGACAGGGGGCGCGGAATTCACCCCTCCACTTT. Amino acid sequence: CASSLGQGARNSPLHF.

This clonotype showed up many times. The chain has TRBV24-1 and TRBJ2-2; TRBD1 might be the D (6 bases). Germline CDR1 reads KGHDR; CDR2 reads SFDVKD. V lost 6 bases, J lost 1 base, and 11 bases lay in between. The CDR3 runs 15 residues. CDR3 amino acids: CATSPGAMNTGELFF. For the CDR3, the DNA is TGTGCCACCAGTCCAGGGGCGATGAACACCGGGGAGCTGTTTTTT.

The rearrangement uses TRBV20-1 and TRBJ2-7; 7 bases map to TRBD1. The V and J ends lost 3 bases and 4 bases, in that order; junction bases with no gene match: 9. The CDR3 sequence is 14 residues long. CDR1 and CDR2 (germline): DFQATT, SNEGSKA (reference sequence). The CDR3 is CSASDRDSVYEQYF. Written as DNA, the CDR3 is TGCAGTGCTAGCGACAGGGATTCAGTTTACGAGCAGTACTTC.

The sample holds many counts of this clonotype. The chain is built from TRBV29-1 and TRBJ1-1; D call uncertain. V dropped 3 bases and J dropped 1 base, with 9 bases sitting between them. Germline CDR1 is SQVTM and CDR2 is ANQGSEA. This CDR3 region has 13 residues. CDR3 amino acids: CSVDPVPNTEAFF. For the CDR3, the DNA is TGCAGCGTTGACCCCGTCCCGAACACTGAAGCTTTCTTT.

This clonotype has a handful of counts. CDR3 coding DNA: TGCGCCAGCAGCGGCGGGACAGGAGACTACGAGCAGTACTTC. Protein: CASSGGTGDYEQYF. This chain joins TRBV5-1 and TRBJ2-7; TRBD1 matches 8 bases. Per the germline V gene, CDR1 is SGHRS and CDR2 is YFSETQ. V lost 4 bases, J lost 3 bases, and 6 bases stayed unmatched. The CDR3 loop spans 14 amino acids.

The chain combines TRBV29-1 with TRBJ2-5; 7 bases are shared with TRBD2. The CDR3 spans 14 residues. Looked up from germline, CDR1 is SQVTM and CDR2 is ANQGSEA. V dropped 5 bases and J dropped 2; count of bases not matched to a gene: 8. In DNA form, the CDR3 reads TGCAGCGTTCGTAGGACTAGTCCGCAAGAGACCCAGTACTTC. It translates to CSVRRTSPQETQYF.

The gene calls are TRBV7-6 and TRBJ2-5, with D uncertain. The CDR3 extends over 12 amino acids. Trimming took 7 bases from V and 3 from J, leaving 9 bases between them. Germline V CDR1 and CDR2: SGHVS, FNYEAQ. DNA of the CDR3: TGTGCCAGCACCTACGTGGAAGAGACCCAGTACTTC. It encodes CASTYVEETQYF.

This sequence joins TRBV7-9 and TRBJ1-2; weak D call: TRBD1 (6 bases). CDR3 size: 13 residues. Germline values: CDR1 SEHNR, CDR2 FQNEAQ (reference sequence). V lost 5 bases, J lost 7 bases, and 14 bases lay in between. The CDR3 sequence: CASSTTGRSGYTF. The CDR3 coding sequence is TGTGCCAGCAGCACAACAGGGAGGAGTGGCTACACCTTC.

This clonotype occurred a few times. DNA of the CDR3: TGTGCCAGCAGCTACCGGGACAGGGGTCACTACGAGCAGTACTTC. Its protein is CASSYRDRGHYEQYF. The chain joins TRBV7-9 to TRBJ2-7; TRBD1 matches 10 bases. Trimming took 4 bases from V and 3 from J; bases not matched to a gene: 6. The CDR3 loop spans 15 amino acids. From germline, CDR1 is SEHNR and CDR2 FQNEAQ (reference sequence). Filled out from reference TRBV7-9 and TRBJ2-7, the complete variable domain reads DTGVSQNPRHKITKRGQNVTFRCDPISEHNRLYWYRQTLGQGPEFLTYFQNEAQLEKSRLLSDRFSAERPKGSFSTLEIQRTEQGDSAMYLCASSYRDRGHYEQYFGPGTRLTVT.

The sample holds a few counts of this clonotype. V gene TRBV7-8 combines with J gene TRBJ1-2, with 7 nucleotides matching TRBD1. This CDR3 spans 15 amino acids. Per the germline V gene, CDR1 is SGHVS and CDR2 is FQNEAQ. V dropped 3 bases and J dropped 0; count of bases not matched to a gene: 4. The CDR3 spells CASSLTGMTNYGYTF. CDR3 bases: TGTGCCAGCAGCTTGACAGGGATGACTAACTATGGCTACACCTTC.

This clonotype was seen many times. This chain uses TRBV7-8 with TRBJ1-2; TRBD1 might be the D (5 bases). Germline-derived CDR1 and CDR2 are SGHVS and FQNEAQ. Trimming shortened V by 0 bases and J by 4 bases, and 12 bases separated the two germline ends. The CDR3 loop spans 15 amino acids. The CDR3 DNA reads TGTGCCAGCAGCTTAGCGCTCCCAGGGACCTATGGCTACACCTTC. Protein sequence: CASSLALPGTYGYTF.

The chain uses TRBV10-3 and TRBJ1-1; 9 bases line up with TRBD1. J lost 1 base, V lost 0 bases, and 6 bases had no gene match. This CDR3 is built from 17 residues. Germline V gives CDR1 ENHRY, CDR2 SYGVKD. The CDR3 loop is CAISESSGTGTNTEAFF. DNA for the CDR3: TGTGCCATCAGTGAGTCTTCGGGGACAGGGACGAACACTGAAGCTTTCTTT.

Turning to this clonotype: This may come from a read error, since a much larger clone is one base off. The chain couples TRBV10-3 to TRBJ1-2, with TRBD1 as a possible D gene (5 bases). Germline V gene lookup returns CDR1 ENHRY and CDR2 SYGVKD. Trimming shortened V by 10 bases and J by 8 bases, and 17 bases separated the two germline ends. There are 12 residues in the CDR3. The CDR3 loop is CATPEGPQGYTF. CDR3 in DNA: TGTGCCACTCCTGAGGGGCCACAAGGCTACACCTTC.

This clonotype has more than one count but fewer than ten. The J gene is TRBJ1-2, the V gene TRBV9; TRBD1 agrees at 7 bases. V lost 5 bases, J lost 0 bases, and 10 bases stayed unmatched. This CDR3 is 16 amino acids long. CDR1 SGDLS and CDR2 YYNGEE come from the germline V gene. CDR3 sequence: CASSLSRGAANYGYTF. DNA of the CDR3: TGTGCCAGCAGTTTGAGCAGGGGGGCGGCTAACTATGGCTACACCTTC.

The chain links TRBV10-3 to TRBJ2-5, with 7 bases matching TRBD2. In germline, CDR1 is ENHRY, CDR2 SYGVKD. V shed 5 bases, J shed 4 bases, and the junction held 4 bases outside the gene matches. The CDR3 totals 13 residues. The DNA for the CDR3 is TGTGCCATCAGTCCGCTAGCGGCAGAGACCCAGTACTTC. Protein product: CAISPLAAETQYF.

This chain connects TRBV24-1 to TRBJ1-1; possibly TRBD1 for D (5 bases). This CDR3 is built from 15 residues. V dropped 4 bases and J dropped 0 bases, with 11 bases sitting between them. Germline V gene sequence: CDR1 KGHDR, CDR2 SFDVKD. The CDR3 loop reads CATSDNDSVNTEAFF. The CDR3 DNA reads TGTGCCACCAGTGACAATGACAGCGTGAACACTGAAGCTTTCTTT.

The rearrangement joins TRBV7-9 to TRBJ1-1; 7 bases match TRBD1. Germline assignment: CDR1 SEHNR and CDR2 FQNEAQ (reference sequence). V shed 6 bases and J 11 bases; nucleotides not matched to a gene: 9. This CDR3 spans 12 amino acids. CDR3 amino acids: CASSRDSSRAFF. The CDR3 nucleotides read TGTGCCAGCAGTCGGGACAGTTCGAGGGCTTTCTTT.

This clonotype was picked up a small number of times. The CDR3 nucleotides read TGTGCCAGTAGTATTCGCAGGACCTCTGGAAACACCATATATTTT. Its protein product is CASSIRRTSGNTIYF. V gene TRBV19 combines with J gene TRBJ1-3; D remains ambiguous. This CDR3 has 15 amino acids. CDR1 is LNHDA and CDR2 is SQIVND in the germline V gene (reference sequence). The V end lost 3 bases, the J end lost 0 bases, and 9 bases lay between the germline ends.

About this clonotype: The junction departs from the called germline gene at one end, perhaps through a read error. The V and J genes are TRBV7-2 and TRBJ1-5, with D uncertain. CDR3 length: 14 residues. Germline V gives CDR1 SGHTA, CDR2 FQGNSA. In nucleotides, the CDR3 is TGCGCCAGCAGCCAAGATCAGAATAATCAGCCCCAGCATTTT. Amino acids: CASSQDQNNQPQHF.